The rows below give T cell receptor beta chains drawn from one sample of a study of cytomegalovirus exposure and HLA in healthy donors. Measured with immunoSEQ multiplex PCR; TCRdb has only the in-frame clones, and not every one. The table has around 150,000 clones, roughly two thirds seen once. The sequencing sample was made of PBMCs. These receptors were taken from a human donor in good health. CDR3s include the opening cysteine and the closing phenylalanine or tryptophan. D genes are given only for firm matches.

TRBV6-5	TRBJ2-1	TRBD2	CASSLAGVGNEQFF
TRBV5-6	TRBJ2-7	NA	CASSWGSLGQYF
TRBV5-6	TRBJ1-2	NA	CASSLEKFLYGYTF
TRBV28	TRBJ2-7	NA	CASSSLSSGNYEQYF
TRBV2	TRBJ1-2	NA	CASSAERWSGYTF
TRBV4-1	TRBJ1-4	TRBD1	CASSQGQGREKLFF
TRBV27	TRBJ2-7	NA	CASARTPRSTEQYF
TRBV19	TRBJ2-7	NA	CASTDRAGGLTKYF
TRBV5-1	TRBJ2-3	TRBD1	CASSLEGQVGTDTQYF
TRBV9	TRBJ1-1	NA	CASSAPRGWDTEAFF
TRBV11-3	TRBJ1-6	TRBD1	CASSWGTGDNSPLHF
TRBV29-1	TRBJ2-5	TRBD1	CSVTGEETQYF
TRBV19	TRBJ2-5	NA	CASSLIGGDRDGQYF
TRBV5-1	TRBJ2-2	TRBD1	CASSPRQGGTGELFF
TRBV11-3	TRBJ1-5	NA	CASSLTGNQPQHF